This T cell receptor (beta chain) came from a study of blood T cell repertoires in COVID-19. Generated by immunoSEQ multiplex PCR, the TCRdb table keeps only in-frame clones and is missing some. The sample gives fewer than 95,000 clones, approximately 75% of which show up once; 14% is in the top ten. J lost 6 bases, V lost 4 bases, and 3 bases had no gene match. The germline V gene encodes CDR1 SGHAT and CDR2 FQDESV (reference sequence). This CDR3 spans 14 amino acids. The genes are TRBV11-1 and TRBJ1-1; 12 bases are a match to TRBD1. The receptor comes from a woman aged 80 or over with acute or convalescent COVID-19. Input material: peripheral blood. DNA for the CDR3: TGTGCCAGCAGCTGGGACAGGGGGCTGGCTGAAGCTTTCTTT. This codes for CASSWDRGLAEAFF.